This entry lists 3 T cell receptor beta chains sequenced from one sample in a study of shared clonotypes between healthy human individuals. The data were produced by immunoSEQ multiplex PCR, yet TCRdb's version contains in-frame clones alone and is incomplete. This table holds approximately 2.5 million clones, 90% to 95% found once. Specimen: naive CD4+ T cells sorted from blood. Subset reported: CD45RA+ positively selected. The receptors originated from a young man in good health.

The chain combines TRBV4-3 with TRBJ2-2; no reliable D call. Trimming removed 1 base at V and 3 bases at J, with 6 bases between. CDR3 length equals 14 residues. Germline V gives CDR1 LGHNA, CDR2 YSLEER. For the CDR3, the DNA is TGCGCCAGCAGCCAAGTCGCGTACACCGGGGAGCTGTTTTTT. Its protein is CASSQVAYTGELFF.

V is TRBV6-4 and J is TRBJ2-5; TRBD2 matches at 16 bases. V shed 1 base and J 1 base; nucleotides not matched to a gene: 3. The CDR3 contains 18 residues. Germline CDR1 and CDR2: MRHNA and SNTAGT. This CDR3 reads CASSDFGTSGGAQETQYF. The CDR3 DNA is TGTGCCAGCAGTGACTTTGGGACTAGCGGGGGGGCCCAAGAGACCCAGTACTTC.

The chain carries TRBV30 and TRBJ2-5; 10 nucleotides line up with TRBD2. The CDR3 is made up of 12 amino acids. The germline V gene has CDR1 GTSNPN and CDR2 SVGIG (reference sequence). After removal of 4 bases from V and 4 bases from J, the junction contained 0 bases not matched to a gene. The CDR3 coding sequence is TGTGCCTGGACTAGCGGGGGAGAGACCCAGTACTTC. Amino acids: CAWTSGGETQYF.